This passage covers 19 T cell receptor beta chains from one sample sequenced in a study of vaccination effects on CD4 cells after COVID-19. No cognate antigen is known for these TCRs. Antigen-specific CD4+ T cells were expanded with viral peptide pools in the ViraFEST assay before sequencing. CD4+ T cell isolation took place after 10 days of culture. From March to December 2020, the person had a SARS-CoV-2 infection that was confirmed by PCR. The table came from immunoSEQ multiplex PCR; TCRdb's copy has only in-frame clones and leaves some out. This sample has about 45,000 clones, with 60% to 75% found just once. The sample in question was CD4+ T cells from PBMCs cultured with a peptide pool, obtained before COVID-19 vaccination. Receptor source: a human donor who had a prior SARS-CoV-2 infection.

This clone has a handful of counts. The CDR3 DNA reads TGTGCCAGCAGAAAAAGCCCGGGTGCTGGGAATTCACCCCTCCACTTT. It codes for CASRKSPGAGNSPLHF. The chain combines TRBV25-1 with TRBJ1-6, with D hard to call. The V end lost 6 bases, the J end lost 7 bases, and 19 bases lay between the germline ends. CDR3 length: 16 amino acids. Germline V gene sequence: CDR1 MGHDK, CDR2 SYGVNS.

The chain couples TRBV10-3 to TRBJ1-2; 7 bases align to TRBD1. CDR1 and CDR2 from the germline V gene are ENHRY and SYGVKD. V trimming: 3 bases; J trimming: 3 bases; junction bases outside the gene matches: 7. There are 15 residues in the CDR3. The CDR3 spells CAISDLARGDYGYTF. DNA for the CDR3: TGTGCCATCAGTGATTTGGCCAGGGGGGACTATGGCTACACCTTC.

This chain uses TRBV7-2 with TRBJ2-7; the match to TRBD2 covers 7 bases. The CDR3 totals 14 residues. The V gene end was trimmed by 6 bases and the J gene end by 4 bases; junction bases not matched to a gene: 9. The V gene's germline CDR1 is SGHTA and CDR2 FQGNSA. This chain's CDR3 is CASRAGGRSYEQYF. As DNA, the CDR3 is TGTGCCAGCAGGGCCGGGGGGAGAAGTTACGAGCAGTACTTC. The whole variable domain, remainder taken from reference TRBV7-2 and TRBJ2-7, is GAGVSQSPSNKVTEKGKDVELRCDPISGHTALYWYRQSLGQGLEFLIYFQGNSAPDKSGLPSDRFSAERTGGSVSTLTIQRTQQEDSAVYLCASRAGGRSYEQYFGPGTRLTVT.

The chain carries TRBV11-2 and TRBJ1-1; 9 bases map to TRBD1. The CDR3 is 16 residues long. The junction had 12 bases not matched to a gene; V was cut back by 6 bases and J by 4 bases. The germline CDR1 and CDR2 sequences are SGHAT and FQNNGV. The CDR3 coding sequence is TGTGCCAGCAGTCCAAGGACAGGGGCGTTGATCACTGAAGCTTTCTTT. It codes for CASSPRTGALITEAFF.

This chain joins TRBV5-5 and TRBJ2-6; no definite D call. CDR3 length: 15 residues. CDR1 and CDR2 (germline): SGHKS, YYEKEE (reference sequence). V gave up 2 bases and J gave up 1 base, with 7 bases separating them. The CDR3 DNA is TGTGCCAGCAGCTTCTCAAGGTCTGGGGCCAACGTCCTGACTTTC. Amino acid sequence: CASSFSRSGANVLTF.

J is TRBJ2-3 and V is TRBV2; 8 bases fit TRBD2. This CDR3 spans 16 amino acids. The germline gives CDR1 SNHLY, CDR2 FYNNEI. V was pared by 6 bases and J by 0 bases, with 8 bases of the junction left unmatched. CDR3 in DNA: TGTGCCAGCAGCCGAGATAGCGGGGCTAGCACAGATACGCAGTATTTT. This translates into CASSRDSGASTDTQYF.

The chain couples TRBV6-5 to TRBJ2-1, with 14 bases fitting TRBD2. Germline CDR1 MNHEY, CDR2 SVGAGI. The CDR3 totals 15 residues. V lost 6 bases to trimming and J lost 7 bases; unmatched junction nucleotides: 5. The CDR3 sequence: CASRRLAGGPNEQFF. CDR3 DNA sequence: TGTGCCAGCAGGCGACTAGCGGGGGGGCCGAATGAGCAGTTCTTC.

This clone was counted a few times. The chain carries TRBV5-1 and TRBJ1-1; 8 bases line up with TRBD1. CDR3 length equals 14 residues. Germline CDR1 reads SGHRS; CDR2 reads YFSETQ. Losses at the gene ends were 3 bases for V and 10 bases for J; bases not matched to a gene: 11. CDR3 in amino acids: CASSYGQGLDRAFF. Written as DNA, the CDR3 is TGCGCCAGCAGCTACGGACAGGGATTAGATAGAGCTTTCTTT.

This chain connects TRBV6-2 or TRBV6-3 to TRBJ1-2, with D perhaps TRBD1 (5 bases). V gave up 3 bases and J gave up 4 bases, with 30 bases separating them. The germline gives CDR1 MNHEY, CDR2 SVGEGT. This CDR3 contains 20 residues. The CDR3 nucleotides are TGTGCCAGCAGTTATCGGGCCAGGGCTGACGTTCCAGGAGGGGCCTATGGCTACACCTTC. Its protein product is CASSYRARADVPGGAYGYTF.

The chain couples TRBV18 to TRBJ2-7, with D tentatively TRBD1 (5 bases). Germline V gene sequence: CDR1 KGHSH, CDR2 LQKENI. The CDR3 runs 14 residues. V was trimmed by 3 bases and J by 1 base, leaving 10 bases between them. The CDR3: CASSPSGLSYEQYF. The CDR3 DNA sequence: TGTGCCAGCTCACCCTCAGGGTTATCCTACGAGCAGTACTTC.

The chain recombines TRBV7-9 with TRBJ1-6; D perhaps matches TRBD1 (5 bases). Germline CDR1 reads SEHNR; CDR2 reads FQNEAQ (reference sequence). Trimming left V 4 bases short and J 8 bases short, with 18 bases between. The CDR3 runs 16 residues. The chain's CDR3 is CASSSRDGPLYSPLHF. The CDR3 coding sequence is TGTGCCAGCAGCTCTAGGGACGGACCTCTTTATTCACCCCTCCACTTT.

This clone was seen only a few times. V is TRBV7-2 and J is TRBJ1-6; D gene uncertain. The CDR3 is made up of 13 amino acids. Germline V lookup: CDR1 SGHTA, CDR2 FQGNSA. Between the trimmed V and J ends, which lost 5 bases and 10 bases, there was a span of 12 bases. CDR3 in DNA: TGTGCCAGCAGCACGGGAAGAGGGTCACCCCTCCACTTT. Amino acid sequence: CASSTGRGSPLHF.

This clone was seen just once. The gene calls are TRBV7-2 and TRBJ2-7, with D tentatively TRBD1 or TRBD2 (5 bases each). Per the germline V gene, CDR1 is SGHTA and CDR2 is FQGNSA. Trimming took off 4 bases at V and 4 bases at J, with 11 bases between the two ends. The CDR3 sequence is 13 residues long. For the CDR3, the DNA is TGTGCCAGCAGCTCGGGGCCCCTTTACGAGCAGTACTTC. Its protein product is CASSSGPLYEQYF.

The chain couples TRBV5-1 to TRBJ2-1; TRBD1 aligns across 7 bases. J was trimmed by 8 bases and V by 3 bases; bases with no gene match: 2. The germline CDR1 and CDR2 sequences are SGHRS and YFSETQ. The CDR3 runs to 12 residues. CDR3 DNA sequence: TGCGCCAGCAGCTCACAGGGGCATGAGCAGTTCTTC. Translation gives CASSSQGHEQFF.

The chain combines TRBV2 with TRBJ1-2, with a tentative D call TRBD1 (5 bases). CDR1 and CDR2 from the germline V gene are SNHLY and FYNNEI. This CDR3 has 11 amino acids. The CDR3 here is CGEGEGYGYTF. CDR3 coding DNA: TGTGGAGAAGGGGAGGGGTATGGCTACACCTTC.

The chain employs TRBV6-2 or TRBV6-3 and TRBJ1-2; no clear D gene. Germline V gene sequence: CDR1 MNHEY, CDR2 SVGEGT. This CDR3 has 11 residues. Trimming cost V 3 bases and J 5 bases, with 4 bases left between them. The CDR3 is CASSYTYGYTF. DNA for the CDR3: TGTGCCAGCAGTTATACGTATGGCTACACCTTC.

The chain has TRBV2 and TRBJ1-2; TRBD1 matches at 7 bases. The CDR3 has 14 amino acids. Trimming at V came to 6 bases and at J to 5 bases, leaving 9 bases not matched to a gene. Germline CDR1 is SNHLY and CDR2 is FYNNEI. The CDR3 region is CASRGGDSAYGYTF. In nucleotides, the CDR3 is TGTGCCAGCAGAGGGGGGGACAGCGCTTATGGCTACACCTTC.

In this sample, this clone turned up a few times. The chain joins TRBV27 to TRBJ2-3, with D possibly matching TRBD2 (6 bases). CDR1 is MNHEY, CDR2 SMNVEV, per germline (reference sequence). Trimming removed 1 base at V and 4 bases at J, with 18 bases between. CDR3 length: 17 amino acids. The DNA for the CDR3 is TGTGCCAGCAGTTTATTGACGATGGGACTTGGGGCAGATACGCAGTATTTT. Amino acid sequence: CASSLLTMGLGADTQYF.

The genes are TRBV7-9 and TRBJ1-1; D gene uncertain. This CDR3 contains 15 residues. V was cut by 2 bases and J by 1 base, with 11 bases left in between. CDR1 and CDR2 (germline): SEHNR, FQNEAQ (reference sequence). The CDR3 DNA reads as TGTGCCAGCAGCTTATACGGCGGTTGGAACACTGAAGCTTTCTTT. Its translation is CASSLYGGWNTEAFF.